Below, 7 T cell receptor beta chains from the same sample are listed, as sequenced in a study of shared clonotypes between healthy human individuals. Profiling relied on immunoSEQ multiplex PCR, and the TCRdb table lists in-frame clones only, not all of them. The table shows approximately 2.1 million clones, with roughly 93% occurring only once. Sequences were obtained from naive CD4+ T cells from PBMCs. The subset here: CD45RA+ positively selected. All receptors come from a man younger than 35 in good health. Some clones in this sample may be carry-over from other donors' samples.

The V and J genes are TRBV14 and TRBJ1-1; no clear D gene. V gave up 4 bases and J gave up 3 bases, with 15 bases separating them. Looked up from germline, CDR1 is SGHDN and CDR2 is FVKESK. This CDR3 region has 15 residues. Here the CDR3 reads CASSPRDWFYTEAFF. The CDR3 DNA sequence: TGTGCCAGCAGCCCCCGTGATTGGTTCTACACTGAAGCTTTCTTT.

As concerns this clone: Other DNA sequences in the sample encode the same CDR3. This chain uses TRBV4-2 with TRBJ1-4, with 10 nucleotides matching TRBD1. J lost 5 bases, V lost 0 bases, and 3 bases had no gene match. Germline CDR1 is LGHNA and CDR2 is YNFKEQ. The CDR3 has 16 residues. CDR3 in DNA: TGTGCCAGCAGCCAAGACGGGGGACAGGGGAATGAAAAACTGTTTTTT. It encodes CASSQDGGQGNEKLFF.

The rearrangement links TRBV28 to TRBJ2-1, with D possibly TRBD2 on 6 matching bases. From germline, CDR1 is MDHEN and CDR2 SYDVKM. The CDR3 sequence is 16 residues long. Trimming stripped 5 bases from V and 6 bases from J, with 20 bases between. The CDR3 DNA follows: TGTGCCAGCAGTACTCCTAGTGCCGGGAGCGGCAATGAGCAGTTCTTC. Encoded protein: CASSTPSAGSGNEQFF.

This clone was seen once. The chain joins TRBV28 to TRBJ1-5; possibly TRBD1 for D (6 bases). Trimming took 8 bases from V and 4 from J, leaving 18 bases between them. CDR3 length equals 15 residues. Per germline, CDR1 MDHEN and CDR2 SYDVKM. The CDR3 here is CASGVIVGGNQPQHF. The CDR3 DNA reads as TGTGCCAGCGGGGTTATAGTAGGGGGGAATCAGCCCCAGCATTTT.

The DNA of the CDR3 is TGTGCCAGCAGCAGCGGGGGAACTGGAAACACCATATATTTT. Protein sequence: CASSSGGTGNTIYF. V and J are TRBV7-6 and TRBJ1-3; a possible D gene is TRBD1 (5 bases). Germline loops: CDR1 SGHVS, CDR2 FNYEAQ. The CDR3 extends over 14 amino acids. V shed 5 bases and J shed 2 bases, with 10 bases lying between them.

This chain joins TRBV11-2 and TRBJ2-7; tentative D call: TRBD1 (6 bases). The CDR3 is 16 amino acids. The germline gives CDR1 SGHAT, CDR2 FQNNGV. V was shortened by 5 bases and J by 1 base, with 18 bases between the two germline ends. The CDR3 DNA reads TGTGCCAGCAGCCGCGGCCCACAGGGTTTTTCCTACGAGCAGTACTTC. Translated, it gives CASSRGPQGFSYEQYF.

The chain has TRBV11-3 and TRBJ2-2; unclear D gene. Germline loops: CDR1 SGHNT, CDR2 YENEEA. The CDR3 loop spans 13 amino acids. Trimming removed 5 bases from V and 5 bases from J, with 9 bases in between. The CDR3 coding sequence is TGTGCCAGCAGCACCCTAGGTACCGGGGAGCTGTTTTTT. This codes for CASSTLGTGELFF.